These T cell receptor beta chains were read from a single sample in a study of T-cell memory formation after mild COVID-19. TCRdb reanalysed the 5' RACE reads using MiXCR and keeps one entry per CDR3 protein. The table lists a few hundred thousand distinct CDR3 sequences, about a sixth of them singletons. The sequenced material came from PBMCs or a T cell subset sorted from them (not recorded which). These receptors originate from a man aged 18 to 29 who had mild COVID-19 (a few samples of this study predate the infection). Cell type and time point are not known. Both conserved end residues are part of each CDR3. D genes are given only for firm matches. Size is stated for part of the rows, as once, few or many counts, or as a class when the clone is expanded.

CDR3: CASSFKTEDTQYF
DNA: TGTGCCAGCAGCTTCAAGACTGAAGATACGCAGTATTTT
V: TRBV9
size: -
D: -
J: TRBJ2-3

CDR3: CASSPDSGSYNEQFF
DNA: TGTGCCAGCAGCCCCGATAGCGGGTCCTACAATGAGCAGTTCTTC
V: TRBV11-3
size: few
D: TRBD2
J: TRBJ2-1

CDR3: CASSTRSGRTEAFF
DNA: TGTGCCAGCAGCACACGCAGCGGGAGGACTGAAGCTTTCTTT
V: TRBV7-9
size: -
D: -
J: TRBJ1-1

CDR3: CASSSSWLAGGPRGETQYF
DNA: TGTGCCAGCAGCTCGTCCTGGCTAGCGGGGGGGCCTAGAGGAGAGACCCAGTACTTC
V: TRBV7-2
size: few
D: TRBD2
J: TRBJ2-5

CDR3: CASSFRRQPQHF
DNA: TGTGCCAGCAGTTTCAGGAGACAGCCCCAGCATTTT
V: TRBV12-3/TRBV12-4
size: -
D: -
J: TRBJ1-5

CDR3: CASSHPSVKSGANVLTF
DNA: TGTGCCAGCAGCCACCCGAGCGTTAAGTCTGGGGCCAACGTCCTGACTTTC
V: TRBV3-1
size: -
D: -
J: TRBJ2-6

CDR3: CASSLEGSDTQYF
DNA: TGTGCCAGCAGCTTGGAGGGGTCAGATACGCAGTATTTT
V: TRBV7-9
size: many
D: -
J: TRBJ2-3

CDR3: CASSLQQSNTEAFF
DNA: TGTGCCAGCAGCTTACAACAGTCGAACACTGAAGCTTTCTTT
V: TRBV7-9
size: few
D: -
J: TRBJ1-1

CDR3: CASSFVAGVDTQYF
DNA: TGTGCCAGCAGTTTCGTAGCGGGGGTGGATACGCAGTATTTT
V: TRBV27
size: -
D: TRBD2
J: TRBJ2-3

CDR3: CASSWTMEDTQYF
DNA: TGTGCCAGCAGTTGGACGATGGAAGATACGCAGTATTTT
V: TRBV7-2
size: -
D: -
J: TRBJ2-3

CDR3: CASSLTSGAPDQYF
DNA: TGTGCCAGCAGCCTGACTAGCGGGGCGCCAGATCAGTACTTC
V: TRBV11-2
size: many
D: TRBD2
J: TRBJ2-4

CDR3: CASSFGSGNQPQHF
DNA: TGTGCCAGCAGTTTCGGGAGTGGCAATCAGCCCCAGCATTTT
V: TRBV28
size: -
D: -
J: TRBJ1-5

CDR3: CASSYGWDYEQYF
DNA: TGTGCCAGCAGTTACGGGTGGGACTACGAGCAGTACTTC
V: TRBV6-5
size: -
D: -
J: TRBJ2-7

CDR3: CASSYLDRAWAFF
DNA: TGTGCCAGCAGTTACTTGGACCGCGCCTGGGCTTTCTTT
V: TRBV6-5
size: -
D: -
J: TRBJ1-1

CDR3: CATSRDGGNTEAFF
DNA: TGTGCCACCAGCAGAGATGGAGGAAACACTGAAGCTTTCTTT
V: TRBV15
size: many
D: -
J: TRBJ1-1

CDR3: CASSPYSGGFSGNTIYF
DNA: TGTGCCAGCTCACCCTACTCGGGAGGATTCTCTGGAAACACCATATATTTT
V: TRBV18
size: -
D: -
J: TRBJ1-3

CDR3: CSAEGGLREDIQYF
DNA: TGCAGTGCTGAGGGAGGCTTGAGGGAAGACATTCAGTACTTC
V: TRBV20-1
size: many
D: -
J: TRBJ2-4

CDR3: CATSDGAGNEQFF
DNA: TGTGCCACCAGTGACGGAGCCGGGAATGAGCAGTTCTTC
V: TRBV24-1
size: few
D: -
J: TRBJ2-1

CDR3: CATSRDSGLETQYF
DNA: TGTGCCACCAGCAGAGATTCGGGGTTGGAGACCCAGTACTTC
V: TRBV15
size: -
D: -
J: TRBJ2-5

CDR3: CASSPGLAGGPRMAGELFF
DNA: TGTGCCAGCAGCCCCGGACTAGCGGGGGGGCCCCGGATGGCCGGGGAGCTGTTTTTT
V: TRBV13
size: many
D: TRBD2
J: TRBJ2-2

CDR3: CASSQQGRNTEAFF
DNA: TGCGCCAGCAGCCAACAGGGCAGGAACACTGAAGCTTTCTTT
V: TRBV5-1
size: many
D: -
J: TRBJ1-1

CDR3: CASSLMKRGSTDTQYF
DNA: TGTGCCAGCAGCTTAATGAAGCGGGGGAGCACAGATACGCAGTATTTT
V: TRBV7-8
size: few
D: TRBD2
J: TRBJ2-3

CDR3: CASSQQGVDTGELFF
DNA: TGTGCCAGCAGCCAACAGGGGGTAGACACCGGGGAGCTGTTTTTT
V: TRBV3-1
size: -
D: TRBD1
J: TRBJ2-2

CDR3: CASSIGQGYVNTEAFF
DNA: TGTGCCAGTAGTATTGGACAGGGGTATGTGAACACTGAAGCTTTCTTT
V: TRBV19
size: few
D: TRBD1
J: TRBJ1-1